This T cell receptor beta chain was sequenced during a study of patients and donors after allogeneic stem cell transplantation (TCRdb year 2020). Libraries were constructed by RT-PCR. TCRdb names NextSeq 550 as the instrument used. The raw public reads went through TCRdb reprocessing: fastp at Q25, MiXCR clone calling, in-frame beta chains kept. When rows share a CDR3 protein, they turn into one entry using the most common DNA and genes. This sample has over 130,000 distinct CDR3 sequences in its table, and about two fifths of those were observed once. The ten largest account for around 50% of the sample. As concerns this clonotype: Its antigen is unknown. Within one base of it there is no much larger clone, and no base qualities were kept.

Trimming takes 3 bases off V and 4 bases off J; junction bases not matched to a gene: 8. From cysteine to phenylalanine, the CDR3 is 15 amino acids long. Kept here is only the CDR3 DNA, which spans 45 bases and is read in frame from base 1. The germline V gene supplies CDR1 LGHNA and CDR2 YNFKEQ. The V and J segments used are TRBV4-2 and TRBJ2-5; TRBD1 matches 7 bases in the middle. This receptor was taken from a human donor who was either an allogeneic HSCT recipient or a stem cell or donor lymphocyte infusion donor (not recorded which). It is not recorded whose cells these are; they may come from a transplant donor. The sequencing sample was made of blood, either unsorted or a sorted T cell fraction (not recorded which). Here the CDR3 is given as CASSHPGQKSETQYF. The sequence in DNA is TGTGCCAGCAGCCATCCGGGACAGAAGTCAGAGACCCAGTACTTC.